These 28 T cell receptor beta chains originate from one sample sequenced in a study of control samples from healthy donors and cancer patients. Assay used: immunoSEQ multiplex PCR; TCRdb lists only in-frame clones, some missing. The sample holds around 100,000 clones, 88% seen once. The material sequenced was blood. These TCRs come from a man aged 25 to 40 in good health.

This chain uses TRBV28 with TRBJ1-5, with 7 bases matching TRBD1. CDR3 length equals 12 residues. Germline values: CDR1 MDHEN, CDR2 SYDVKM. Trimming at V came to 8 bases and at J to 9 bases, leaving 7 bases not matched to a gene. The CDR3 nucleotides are TGTGCCAGCGGGGCCAGGGGGGCGCCCCAGCATTTT. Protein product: CASGARGAPQHF.

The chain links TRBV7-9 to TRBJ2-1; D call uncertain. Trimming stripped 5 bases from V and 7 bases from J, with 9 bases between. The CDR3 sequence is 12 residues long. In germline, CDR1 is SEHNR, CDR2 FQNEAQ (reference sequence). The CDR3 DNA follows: TGTGCCAGCAGCCCCCTAACGAATGAGCAGTTCTTC. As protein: CASSPLTNEQFF. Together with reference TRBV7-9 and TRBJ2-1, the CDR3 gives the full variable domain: DTGVSQNPRHKITKRGQNVTFRCDPISEHNRLYWYRQTLGQGPEFLTYFQNEAQLEKSRLLSDRFSAERPKGSFSTLEIQRTEQGDSAMYLCASSPLTNEQFFGPGTRLTVL.

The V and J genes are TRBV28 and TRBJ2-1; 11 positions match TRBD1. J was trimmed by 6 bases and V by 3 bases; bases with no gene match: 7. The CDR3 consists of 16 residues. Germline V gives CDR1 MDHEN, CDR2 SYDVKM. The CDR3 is CASSFLGTGGTNEQFF. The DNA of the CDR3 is TGTGCCAGCAGTTTCCTCGGGACAGGGGGGACCAATGAGCAGTTCTTC.

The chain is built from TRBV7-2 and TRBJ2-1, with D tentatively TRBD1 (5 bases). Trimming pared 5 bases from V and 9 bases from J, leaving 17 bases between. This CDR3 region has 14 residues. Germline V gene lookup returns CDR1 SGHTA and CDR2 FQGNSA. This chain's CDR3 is CASSLRSQQGEQFF. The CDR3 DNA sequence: TGTGCCAGCAGCCTTAGGTCACAGCAGGGTGAGCAGTTCTTC.

The CDR3 DNA follows: TGTGCCAGCAGTTCCCCTCCCGGGCATAGGGCTTTCTTT. This encodes CASSSPPGHRAFF. This chain connects TRBV28 to TRBJ1-1; D ambiguous. The CDR3 has 13 residues. Germline V gene data show CDR1 as MDHEN and CDR2 as SYDVKM. The ends were cut back, 4 bases at V and 11 bases at J, with 17 bases in the middle.

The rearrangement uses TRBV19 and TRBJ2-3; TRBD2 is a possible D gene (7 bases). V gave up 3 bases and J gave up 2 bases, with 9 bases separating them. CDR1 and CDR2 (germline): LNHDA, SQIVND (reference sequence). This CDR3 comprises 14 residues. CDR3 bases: TGTGCCAGTAGTATGGGGGGGGCCACAGATACGCAGTATTTT. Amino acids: CASSMGGATDTQYF.

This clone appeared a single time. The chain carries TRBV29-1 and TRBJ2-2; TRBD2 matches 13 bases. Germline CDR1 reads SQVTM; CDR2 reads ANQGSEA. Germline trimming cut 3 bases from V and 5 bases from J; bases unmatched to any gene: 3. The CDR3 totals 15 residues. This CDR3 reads CSVELGLAGTGELFF. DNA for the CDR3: TGCAGCGTTGAGTTGGGACTAGCGGGAACCGGGGAGCTGTTTTTT.

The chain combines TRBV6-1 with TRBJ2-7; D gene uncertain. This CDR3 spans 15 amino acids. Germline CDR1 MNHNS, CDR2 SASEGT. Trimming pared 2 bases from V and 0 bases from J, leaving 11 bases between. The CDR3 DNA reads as TGTGCCAGCAGTGAAAGGCTGAAACTCTCCTACGAGCAGTACTTC. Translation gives CASSERLKLSYEQYF.

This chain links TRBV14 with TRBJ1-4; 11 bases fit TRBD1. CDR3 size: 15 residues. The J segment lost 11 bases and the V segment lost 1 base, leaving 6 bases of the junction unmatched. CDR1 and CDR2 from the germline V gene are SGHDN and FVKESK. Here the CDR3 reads CASSQGGTGGGKLFF. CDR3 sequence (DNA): TGTGCCAGCAGCCAAGGAGGGACAGGGGGAGGGAAACTGTTTTTT.

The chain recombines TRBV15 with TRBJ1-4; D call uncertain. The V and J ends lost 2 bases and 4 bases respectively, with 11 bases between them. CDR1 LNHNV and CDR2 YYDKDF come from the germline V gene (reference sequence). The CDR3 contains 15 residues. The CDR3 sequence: CATSRKAVINEKLFF. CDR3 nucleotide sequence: TGTGCCACCAGCAGAAAAGCGGTGATTAATGAAAAACTGTTTTTT.

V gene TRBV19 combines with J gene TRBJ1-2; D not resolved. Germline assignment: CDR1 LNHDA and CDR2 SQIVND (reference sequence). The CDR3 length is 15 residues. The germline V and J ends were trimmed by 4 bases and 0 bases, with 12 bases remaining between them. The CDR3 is CASSTPRRSNYGYTF. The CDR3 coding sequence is TGTGCCAGTAGTACGCCCCGTCGGTCTAACTATGGCTACACCTTC.

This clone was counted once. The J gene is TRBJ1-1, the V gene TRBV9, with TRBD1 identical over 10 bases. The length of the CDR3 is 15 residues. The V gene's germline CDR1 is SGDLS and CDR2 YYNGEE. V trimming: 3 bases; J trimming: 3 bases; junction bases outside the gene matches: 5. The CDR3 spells CASSGRQGADTEAFF. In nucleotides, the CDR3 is TGTGCCAGCAGCGGCCGACAGGGGGCGGACACTGAAGCTTTCTTT. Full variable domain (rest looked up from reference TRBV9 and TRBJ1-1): DSGVTQTPKHLITATGQRVTLRCSPRSGDLSVYWYQQSLDQGLQFLIQYYNGEERAKGNILERFSAQQFPDLHSELNLSSLELGDSALYFCASSGRQGADTEAFFGQGTRLTVV.

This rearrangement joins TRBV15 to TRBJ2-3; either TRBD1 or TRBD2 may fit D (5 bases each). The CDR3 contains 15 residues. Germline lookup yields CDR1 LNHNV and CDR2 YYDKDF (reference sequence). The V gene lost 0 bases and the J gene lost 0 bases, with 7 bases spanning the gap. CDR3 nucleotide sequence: TGTGCCACCAGCAGAGAACGGGGCAGCACAGATACGCAGTATTTT. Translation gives CATSRERGSTDTQYF.

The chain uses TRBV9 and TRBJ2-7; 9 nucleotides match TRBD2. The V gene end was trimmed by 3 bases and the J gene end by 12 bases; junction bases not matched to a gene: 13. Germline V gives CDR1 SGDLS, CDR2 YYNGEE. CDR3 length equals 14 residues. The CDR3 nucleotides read TGTGCCAGCAGCGGATCTAGCGGGAATAGGCGCTTGTACTTC. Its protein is CASSGSSGNRRLYF.

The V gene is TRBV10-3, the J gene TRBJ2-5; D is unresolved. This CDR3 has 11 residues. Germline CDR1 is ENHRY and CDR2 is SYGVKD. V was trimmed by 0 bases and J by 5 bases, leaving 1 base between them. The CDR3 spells CAISESETQYF. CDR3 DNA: TGTGCCATCAGTGAGTCGGAGACCCAGTACTTC.

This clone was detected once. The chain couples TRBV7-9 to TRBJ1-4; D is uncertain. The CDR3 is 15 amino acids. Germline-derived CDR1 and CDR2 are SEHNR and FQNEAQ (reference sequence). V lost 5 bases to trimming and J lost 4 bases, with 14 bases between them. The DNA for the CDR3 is TGTGCCAGCAGCCGCTTCGGGATGGTTAATGAAAAACTGTTTTTT. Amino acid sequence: CASSRFGMVNEKLFF.

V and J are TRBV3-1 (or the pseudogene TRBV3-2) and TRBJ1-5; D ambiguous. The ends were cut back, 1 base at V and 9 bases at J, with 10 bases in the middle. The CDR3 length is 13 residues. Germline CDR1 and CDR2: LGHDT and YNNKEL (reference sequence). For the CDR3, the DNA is TGTGCCAGCAGCCAAGGCGGAGCGTGGCCCCAGCATTTT. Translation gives CASSQGGAWPQHF.

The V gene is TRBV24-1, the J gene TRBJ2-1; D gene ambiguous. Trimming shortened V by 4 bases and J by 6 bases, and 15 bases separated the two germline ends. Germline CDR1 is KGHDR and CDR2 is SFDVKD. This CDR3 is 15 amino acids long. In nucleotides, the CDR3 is TGTGCCACCAGTGAGAAACTCCCAGTCCGCAATGAGCAGTTCTTC. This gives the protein CATSEKLPVRNEQFF.

The CDR3 region is CASSLRTTGRTGELFF. DNA for the CDR3: TGTGCCAGCAGTTTAAGAACGACAGGGCGTACCGGGGAGCTGTTTTTT. The chain combines TRBV6-5 with TRBJ2-2; 7 nucleotides match TRBD1. Germline CDR1 MNHEY, CDR2 SVGAGI. There are 16 residues in the CDR3. V shed 4 bases and J 5 bases; nucleotides not matched to a gene: 10.

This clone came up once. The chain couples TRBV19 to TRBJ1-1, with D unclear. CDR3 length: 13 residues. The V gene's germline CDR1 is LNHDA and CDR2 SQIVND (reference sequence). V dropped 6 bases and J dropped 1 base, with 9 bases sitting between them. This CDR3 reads CASSSTANTEAFF. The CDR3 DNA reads TGTGCCAGTAGCTCGACGGCGAACACTGAAGCTTTCTTT. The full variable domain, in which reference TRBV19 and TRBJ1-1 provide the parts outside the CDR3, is DGGITQSPKYLFRKEGQNVTLSCEQNLNHDAMYWYRQDPGQGLRLIYYSQIVNDFQKGDIAEGYSVSREKKESFPLTVTSAQKNPTAFYLCASSSTANTEAFFGQGTRLTVV.

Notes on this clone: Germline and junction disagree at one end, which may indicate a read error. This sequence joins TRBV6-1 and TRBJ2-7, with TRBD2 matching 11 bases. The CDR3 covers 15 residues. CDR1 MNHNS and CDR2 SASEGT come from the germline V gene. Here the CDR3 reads CASREGTSGKNEQYF. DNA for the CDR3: TGTGCCAGCAGAGAAGGGACTAGCGGAAAGAACGAGCAGTACTTC.

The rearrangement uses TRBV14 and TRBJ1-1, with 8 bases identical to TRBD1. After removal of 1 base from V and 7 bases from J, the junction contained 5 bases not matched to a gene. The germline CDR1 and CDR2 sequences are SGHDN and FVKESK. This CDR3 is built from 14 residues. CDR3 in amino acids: CASSQVQGVGEAFF. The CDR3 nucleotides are TGTGCCAGCAGCCAAGTACAGGGGGTAGGTGAAGCTTTCTTT.

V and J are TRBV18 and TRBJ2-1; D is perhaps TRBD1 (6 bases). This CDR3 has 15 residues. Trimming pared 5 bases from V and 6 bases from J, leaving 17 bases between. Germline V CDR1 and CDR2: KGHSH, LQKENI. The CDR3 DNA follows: TGTGCCAGCTCATCAGGCCAGGGGTTCTCCAATGAGCAGTTCTTC. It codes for CASSSGQGFSNEQFF.

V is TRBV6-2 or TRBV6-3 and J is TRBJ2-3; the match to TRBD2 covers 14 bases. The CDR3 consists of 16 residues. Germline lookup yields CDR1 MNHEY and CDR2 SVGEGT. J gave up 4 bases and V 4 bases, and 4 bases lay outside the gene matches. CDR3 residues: CASSSGTSGRADTQYF. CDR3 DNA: TGTGCCAGCAGTTCCGGGACTAGCGGGAGAGCAGATACGCAGTATTTT.

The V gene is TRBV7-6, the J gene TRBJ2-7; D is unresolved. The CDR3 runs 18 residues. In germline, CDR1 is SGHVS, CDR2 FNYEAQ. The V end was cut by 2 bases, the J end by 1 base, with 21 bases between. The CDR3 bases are TGTGCCAGCAGCTTAAAGCCCCATTCCAGTATGGCTTCCTACGAGCAGTACTTC. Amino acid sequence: CASSLKPHSSMASYEQYF.

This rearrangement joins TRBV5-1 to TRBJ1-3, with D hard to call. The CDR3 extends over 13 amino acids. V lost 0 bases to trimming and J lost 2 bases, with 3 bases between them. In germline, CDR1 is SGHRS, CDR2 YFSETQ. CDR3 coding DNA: TGCGCCAGCAGCTTGGAGGCTGGAAACACCATATATTTT. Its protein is CASSLEAGNTIYF.

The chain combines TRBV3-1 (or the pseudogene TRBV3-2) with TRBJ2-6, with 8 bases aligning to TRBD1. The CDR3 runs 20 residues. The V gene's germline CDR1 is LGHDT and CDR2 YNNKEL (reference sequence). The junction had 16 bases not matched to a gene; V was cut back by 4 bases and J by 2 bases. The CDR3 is CASSPQGGAGQVPGANVLTF. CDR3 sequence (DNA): TGTGCCAGCAGCCCACAGGGGGGTGCGGGACAGGTCCCTGGGGCCAACGTCCTGACTTTC.

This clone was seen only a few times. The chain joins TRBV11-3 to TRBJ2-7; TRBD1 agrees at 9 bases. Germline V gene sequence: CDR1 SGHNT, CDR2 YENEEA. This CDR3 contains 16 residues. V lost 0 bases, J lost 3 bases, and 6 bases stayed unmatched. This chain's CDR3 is CASSLEGPGQGYEQYF. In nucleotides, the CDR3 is TGTGCCAGCAGCTTAGAGGGGCCGGGACAGGGCTACGAGCAGTACTTC. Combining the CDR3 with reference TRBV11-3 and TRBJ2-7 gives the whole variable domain EAGVVQSPRYKIIEKKQPVAFWCNPISGHNTLYWYLQNLGQGPELLIRYENEEAVDDSQLPKDRFSAERLKGVDSTLKIQPAELGDSAVYLCASSLEGPGQGYEQYFGPGTRLTVT.